Following are 27 T cell receptor beta chains from one sample sequenced in a study of T-cell reconstitution after alpha-beta-depleted transplantation in children. Researchers prepared the TCRbeta library using unique molecular identifiers, the study reports. TCRdb analysed the PCR reads with MiXCR anew, one entry per CDR3 protein. Here the sample spans 200,000 to 300,000 distinct CDR3 sequences, less than 9% being singletons. This specimen consisted of PBMCs, mostly from graft donor cells, obtained 180 days after TCRalphabeta/CD19-depleted stem cell transplant. These receptors were obtained from a male patient between 10 and 17 years old who had a stem cell transplant for acute lymphoblastic leukemia, so the T cells may come from the graft donor.

The chain uses TRBV6-1 and TRBJ2-1; D perhaps matches TRBD2 (7 bases). Between the trimmed V and J ends, which lost 10 bases and 5 bases, there was a span of 18 bases. Germline V lookup: CDR1 MNHNS, CDR2 SASEGT. The CDR3 has 14 residues. This chain's CDR3 is CATTPRGANNEQFF. CDR3 DNA sequence: TGTGCCACCACCCCCCGGGGGGCCAACAATGAGCAGTTCTTC.

This clonotype was recorded at least ten times. The chain is built from TRBV3-1 and TRBJ2-3; no firm D call. V was cut by 0 bases and J by 3 bases, with 4 bases left in between. Germline V lookup: CDR1 LGHDT, CDR2 YNNKEL (reference sequence). This CDR3 is built from 13 residues. In nucleotides, the CDR3 is TGTGCCAGCAGCCAAGATGGGACAGATACGCAGTATTTT. It is translated as CASSQDGTDTQYF.

A remark on this clonotype: The DNA is left out, because the CDR3 cannot be placed on it with certainty; the CDR3 is given as TCRdb lists it. V is TRBV19 and J is TRBJ2-4; TRBD1, as called in the table, went unchecked against the DNA. The CDR3 has 22 amino acids, counting both end residues. Per the germline V gene, CDR1 is LNHDA and CDR2 is SQIVND (reference sequence). The CDR3 here is CASSPLSVPVVWTQLAKNIQYF.

This clonotype was observed at least ten times. Germline is not matched at one junction end, which may reflect a read error. The rearrangement links TRBV11-2 to TRBJ2-7; D is ambiguous. The germline gives CDR1 SGHAT, CDR2 FQNNGV. The CDR3 totals 10 residues. The CDR3 loop reads CASSLGSVSF. CDR3 nucleotides: TGTGCCAGCAGCTTGGGCAGTGTCTCCTTC.

This clonotype was picked up many times. The J gene is TRBJ2-3, the V gene TRBV20-1, with TRBD2 identical over 11 bases. CDR3 length: 15 amino acids. The J segment lost 4 bases and the V segment lost 5 bases, leaving 8 bases of the junction unmatched. Germline CDR1 reads DFQATT; CDR2 reads SNEGSKA (reference sequence). The DNA of the CDR3 is TGCAGTGCTTTTCCCGGGACTAGCGGATCAGATACGCAGTATTTT. Protein: CSAFPGTSGSDTQYF.

This clonotype was seen many times. The rearrangement links TRBV2 to TRBJ2-7; a possible D gene is TRBD1 (5 bases). V shed 5 bases and J shed 0 bases, with 8 bases lying between them. This CDR3 has 13 amino acids. Germline loops: CDR1 SNHLY, CDR2 FYNNEI. The CDR3 bases are TGTGCCAGCAGTTGGGGCAGCTCCTACGAGCAGTACTTC. This sequence encodes CASSWGSSYEQYF.

There are many counts of this clonotype. The V call is TRBV20-1, the J call TRBJ2-5; either TRBD1 or TRBD2 may supply D (5 bases each). Germline V gene sequence: CDR1 DFQATT, CDR2 SNEGSKA (reference sequence). V shed 6 bases and J shed 3 bases, with 20 bases lying between them. This CDR3 has 15 residues. CDR3 in amino acids: CSALDFLRGEETQYF. CDR3 sequence (DNA): TGCAGTGCCCTGGACTTTCTCCGAGGGGAAGAGACCCAGTACTTC.

This clonotype was found many times. V gene TRBV6-1 combines with J gene TRBJ1-3, with TRBD1 matching 7 bases. Germline trimming cut 6 bases from V and 4 bases from J; bases unmatched to any gene: 3. This CDR3 is built from 13 residues. Germline lookup yields CDR1 MNHNS and CDR2 SASEGT. CDR3 nucleotide sequence: TGTGCCAGCAGACCGGGACAGGGAAACACCATATATTTT. Encoded protein: CASRPGQGNTIYF.

A word on this clonotype: A much larger clone is a single base away; this may be a read error. The chain uses TRBV7-3 and TRBJ1-2, with 8 bases fitting TRBD1. The germline gives CDR1 SGHTA, CDR2 FQGTGA. The CDR3 is 13 amino acids. V was pared by 2 bases and J by 6 bases, with 2 bases of the junction left unmatched. CDR3 residues: CASSLPGGNGYTF. As DNA, the CDR3 is TGTGCCAGCAGCTTACCAGGGGGCAATGGCTACACCTTC.

Many counts were recorded for this clonotype. This chain links TRBV18 with TRBJ2-3; D unclear. V gave up 4 bases and J gave up 6 bases, with 11 bases separating them. The CDR3 loop spans 13 amino acids. Germline V gene sequence: CDR1 KGHSH, CDR2 LQKENI. The CDR3 loop is CASSLSATDTQYF. CDR3 coding DNA: TGTGCCAGCTCACTCTCTGCTACGGATACGCAGTATTTT.

This clonotype was seen ten or more times. This chain joins TRBV12-3 or TRBV12-4 and TRBJ1-2, with TRBD1 matching over 8 bases. V shed 6 bases, J shed 7 bases, and the junction held 7 bases outside the gene matches. The CDR3 runs 13 residues. In nucleotides, the CDR3 is TGTGCCAGCAGCCCGACAGGGGAGATTGGCTACACCTTC. Translating it yields CASSPTGEIGYTF.

The sample holds many counts of this clonotype. The chain has TRBV12-3 or TRBV12-4 and TRBJ2-1, with TRBD2 identical over 11 bases. The CDR3 totals 16 residues. Germline trimming cut 4 bases from V and 15 bases from J; bases unmatched to any gene: 17. The CDR3 region has the DNA TGTGCCAGCAGTTCCCGCTTTGAGACTAGCGGGGAGGAGGGGTTCTTC. Amino acid sequence: CASSSRFETSGEEGFF.

This clonotype has ten or more counts. This CDR3 is CASSLGQGRNTGELFF. The CDR3 nucleotides are TGTGCCAGCAGCTTGGGACAGGGGAGAAACACCGGGGAGCTGTTTTTT. J is TRBJ2-2 and V is TRBV11-3; 10 bases agree with TRBD1. Trimming cost V 3 bases and J 2 bases; bases outside gene matches: 3. Germline V gives CDR1 SGHNT, CDR2 YENEEA. This CDR3 contains 16 residues.

This clonotype was picked up a small number of times. The rearrangement links TRBV5-8 to TRBJ1-6; D perhaps matches TRBD1 (6 bases). Per germline, CDR1 SGHTS and CDR2 YDEGEE. The CDR3 consists of 14 residues. Trimming removed 4 bases from V and 5 bases from J, with 10 bases in between. This CDR3 is CASSRGHDNSPLHF. In DNA, the CDR3 is TGTGCCAGCAGCCGGGGACACGATAATTCACCCCTCCACTTT.

This clonotype has ten or more counts. V usage is TRBV29-1 and J usage is TRBJ2-7; possible D gene TRBD2, 6 bases. The V gene's germline CDR1 is SQVTM and CDR2 ANQGSEA. V gave up 3 bases and J gave up 11 bases, with 17 bases separating them. This CDR3 is built from 12 residues. This CDR3 reads CSVDTGLGGKYF. CDR3 DNA: TGCAGCGTTGATACCGGGTTGGGGGGAAAGTACTTC.

This clonotype was recorded many times. The chain employs TRBV5-1 and TRBJ1-1; D is unclear. Germline CDR1 SGHRS, CDR2 YFSETQ. The CDR3 totals 13 residues. Trimming shortened V by 4 bases and J by 5 bases, and 12 bases separated the two germline ends. CDR3 in amino acids: CASSPRESTEAFF. The CDR3 DNA reads as TGCGCCAGCAGCCCCCGGGAGTCTACTGAAGCTTTCTTT.

This clonotype has ten or more counts. This chain uses TRBV2 with TRBJ2-7, with D perhaps matching TRBD1 or TRBD2 (5 bases each). In germline, CDR1 is SNHLY, CDR2 FYNNEI. The V end lost 9 bases, the J end lost 2 bases, and 8 bases lay between the germline ends. The CDR3 consists of 11 residues. The CDR3 reads CASRDPYEQYF. The CDR3 DNA follows: TGTGCCAGTCGGGACCCCTACGAGCAGTACTTC.

This chain joins TRBV19 and TRBJ1-2; D is uncertain. Per the germline V gene, CDR1 is LNHDA and CDR2 is SQIVND (reference sequence). V dropped 9 bases and J dropped 6 bases, with 14 bases sitting between them. CDR3 size: 12 residues. As DNA, the CDR3 is TGTGCCAGCTCCACTTGGAGCGATGGCTACACCTTC. This gives the protein CASSTWSDGYTF. The variable domain in full, completed from reference TRBV19 and TRBJ1-2, reads DGGITQSPKYLFRKEGQNVTLSCEQNLNHDAMYWYRQDPGQGLRLIYYSQIVNDFQKGDIAEGYSVSREKKESFPLTVTSAQKNPTAFYLCASSTWSDGYTFGSGTRLTVV.

This clonotype was counted many times. This chain joins TRBV7-8 and TRBJ2-3, with 11 nucleotides matching TRBD2. The germline V gene has CDR1 SGHVS and CDR2 FQNEAQ. V gave up 2 bases and J gave up 4 bases; unmatched junction bases: 2. The CDR3 totals 15 residues. CDR3 amino acids: CASSLQLAGADTQYF. Written as DNA, the CDR3 is TGTGCCAGCAGCTTACAACTAGCGGGAGCAGATACGCAGTATTTT.

This clonotype was counted at least ten times. The DNA for the CDR3 is TGTGCCAGCAGCTTTCGGGCGCTGGGCCCCGCTGAAGCTTTCTTT. Translating gives CASSFRALGPAEAFF. The chain recombines TRBV5-6 with TRBJ1-1, with D unresolved. The CDR3 totals 15 residues. The ends were cut back, 2 bases at V and 6 bases at J, with 17 bases in the middle. Germline CDR1 reads SGHDT; CDR2 reads YYEEEE.

This clonotype was detected only a few times. V and J are TRBV19 and TRBJ2-7, with 7 bases identical to TRBD2. Germline assignment: CDR1 LNHDA and CDR2 SQIVND (reference sequence). CDR3 length equals 13 residues. V lost 8 bases, J lost 5 bases, and 9 bases stayed unmatched. The CDR3 protein is CASSMGGGHEQYF. The CDR3 DNA reads TGTGCCAGTTCAATGGGGGGGGGTCACGAGCAGTACTTC.

This clonotype was counted ten times or more. This chain connects TRBV20-1 to TRBJ1-2; D uncertain. The CDR3 has 14 residues. Trimming removed 5 bases at V and 3 bases at J, with 16 bases between. Per the germline V gene, CDR1 is DFQATT and CDR2 is SNEGSKA (reference sequence). The CDR3 loop reads CSAGPSVTHYGYTF. CDR3 sequence (DNA): TGCAGTGCTGGCCCCAGTGTGACCCACTATGGCTACACCTTC.

This clonotype has only a few counts. This rearrangement joins TRBV2 to TRBJ2-1, with 13 bases that match TRBD2. Germline CDR1 and CDR2: SNHLY and FYNNEI. V dropped 2 bases and J dropped 2; count of bases not matched to a gene: 0. CDR3 length equals 16 residues. The CDR3 sequence: CASSETSGRAYNEQFF. The CDR3 nucleotides are TGTGCCAGCAGTGAAACTAGCGGGAGGGCCTACAATGAGCAGTTCTTC.

In this sample, this clonotype turned up many times. The V gene is TRBV6-2 or TRBV6-3, the J gene TRBJ1-1; D remains ambiguous. V was cut by 8 bases and J by 2 bases, with 9 bases left in between. The CDR3 is made up of 12 amino acids. CDR1 is MNHEY, CDR2 SVGEGT, per germline. CDR3 protein: CASRWANTEAFF. In DNA, the CDR3 is TGTGCCAGCCGGTGGGCAAACACTGAAGCTTTCTTT.

This clonotype came up many times. CDR3: CAISEMGLQIEAFF. The CDR3 DNA sequence: TGTGCCATCAGTGAAATGGGGTTACAGATTGAAGCTTTCTTT. V is TRBV10-3 and J is TRBJ1-1; no clear D gene. The CDR3 totals 14 residues. Germline CDR1 is ENHRY and CDR2 is SYGVKD. V lost 3 bases to trimming and J lost 7 bases, with 15 bases between them.

This clonotype occurred many times. This chain links TRBV9 with TRBJ2-6; 9 nucleotides match TRBD1. The J segment lost 3 bases and the V segment lost 3 bases, leaving 7 bases of the junction unmatched. Germline V gene data show CDR1 as SGDLS and CDR2 as YYNGEE. CDR3 length: 17 amino acids. CDR3 nucleotides: TGTGCCAGCAGCGCGTCCCGGGACAGGGTTGGGGCCAACGTCCTGACTTTC. It encodes CASSASRDRVGANVLTF. The full variable domain, with the rest looked up from reference TRBV9 and TRBJ2-6, is DSGVTQTPKHLITATGQRVTLRCSPRSGDLSVYWYQQSLDQGLQFLIQYYNGEERAKGNILERFSAQQFPDLHSELNLSSLELGDSALYFCASSASRDRVGANVLTFGAGSRLTVL.

This clonotype was observed at least ten times. The chain recombines TRBV12-3 or TRBV12-4 with TRBJ2-1, with TRBD1 matching 7 bases. The CDR3 covers 16 residues. Trimming at V came to 7 bases and at J to 0 bases, leaving 9 bases not matched to a gene. The CDR3 here is CASTDGGQSSYNEQFF. CDR3 coding DNA: TGTGCCAGCACCGATGGGGGACAGAGCTCCTACAATGAGCAGTTCTTC.